This TCR beta chain was recorded in a study of blood T cell repertoires in COVID-19. Study background: Acute-phase and convalescent COVID-19 samples originated in the United States, Italy and Spain. T cells, B-cell-depleted T cells, or PBMCs supplied cDNA or gDNA.

Per the authors' pipeline: Estimated nucleated cell counts came from reference gene primer amplification. TCRdb keeps only in-frame clones here, not all; method: immunoSEQ multiplex PCR. That table gives V, J and clone size, and the DNA gave D and trimming. This sample yields around 180,000 clones, of which 75% to 90% are seen a single time; about 2.1% belongs to the top ten. The CDR3 runs to 15 residues. Germline loops: CDR1 SGDLS, CDR2 YYNGEE. After removal of 2 bases from V and 8 bases from J, the junction contained 5 bases not matched to a gene. Sample: peripheral blood. V usage is TRBV9 and J usage is TRBJ1-5; 12 bases line up with TRBD1. This TCR was sampled from a man in his sixties or seventies with active or convalescent COVID-19. The chain's CDR3 is CASSVGTGGIEPQHF. CDR3 nucleotide sequence: TGTGCCAGCAGCGTGGGGACAGGGGGCATCGAGCCCCAGCATTTT.